The source of this T cell receptor beta chain is a study of neoadjuvant nivolumab and ipilimumab in lung cancer. Study-wide results and limits: TCR richness and clonality were higher in tumors than adjacent uninvolved lung. TCR clonality did not significantly correlate with pathologic tumor regression. Blood richness before therapy tracked richness in tumors resected after neoadjuvant therapy. From pretherapy to surgery, tumor richness and clonality rose with dual therapy.

TCRdb's copy holds only in-frame clones and misses some; the assay was immunoSEQ multiplex PCR. The sample has 26,000 or so clones, 75% to 90% seen once. As regards this clone: The target antigen is unknown.

The sequences come from peripheral blood, collected before neoadjuvant nivolumab, alone or with ipilimumab. This clonotype originated in an adult with non-small cell lung cancer.

DNA for the CDR3: TGCGCCAGCAGCCAAGTAATGAGGGGTTCCAGTGGCTACACCTTC. Translation gives CASSQVMRGSSGYTF. The chain recombines TRBV4-1 with TRBJ1-2, with a weak D call TRBD1 (5 bases). There are 15 residues in the CDR3. The germline CDR1 and CDR2 sequences are MGHRA and YSYEKL. Between the trimmed V and J ends, which lost 1 base and 7 bases, there was a span of 16 bases.